What follows describes a single T cell receptor (beta chain). Its antigen is not identified. The junction and the germline gene differ at one end; a read error may be behind it. Time point denoted: recipient sample about 28 days before transplant, after cytoreduction. The sample belongs to a study of T cell clonotyping in hematopoietic cell transplantation. Across the whole study: Recipients' pretransplant samples followed cytoreduction. Study results and caveats: Pathologically expanded recipient clonotypes increased progressively from day 30 to day 180 as diversity fell. Few recipient clonotypes overlapped donors; over 97% were de novo at given depth. Cells were unsorted, so CD4 and CD8 contributions were not separated.

The CDR3 runs 16 residues. CDR1 is SSHAT and CDR2 is FNYEAQ in the germline V gene (reference sequence). Repertoires were generated with immunoSEQ multiplex PCR, while TCRdb's copy carries only in-frame clones and drops some. The sample shows about 43,000 clones, about 85% of them seen only once. The sequence was collected from a man in his 60s with acute myeloid leukemia. Some clones in this sample may be carry-over from other donors' samples. This material consisted of peripheral blood mononuclear cells, taken before stem cell transplant. The genes are TRBV7-7 and TRBJ2-2, with 8 bases that match TRBD1. The CDR3 DNA follows: TGTGCTAGCAGCCCGTGGTTTGAGACAGGGGCCGGGGAGCTGTTTTTT. Encoded protein: CASSPWFETGAGELFF.